This entry lists 9 T cell receptor beta chains sequenced from one sample in a study of cytomegalovirus exposure and HLA in healthy donors. PCR amplification relied on 60 Vbeta primers (plus 13 Jbeta primers). Generated by immunoSEQ multiplex PCR, the TCRdb table keeps only in-frame clones and is missing some. The sample consists of roughly 150,000 clones, roughly 77% of them appearing once. Sequenced sample: PBMCs. Every receptor here comes from a male donor in good health and CMV-seronegative.

The V and J genes are TRBV7-2 and TRBJ2-7; TRBD1 might be the D (5 bases). With 5 bases removed from V and 5 bases from J, the gap between germline ends came to 16 bases. CDR1 and CDR2 (germline): SGHTA, FQGNSA. The CDR3 is 14 residues long. CDR3 region: CASSQEAGQDEQYF. DNA for the CDR3: TGTGCCAGCAGCCAAGAGGCAGGGCAGGACGAGCAGTACTTC.

V usage is TRBV30 and J usage is TRBJ2-5, with TRBD2 as a possible D gene (6 bases). The tail of the sequence fits TRBJ2-7 better, so the J call may be wrong. Germline CDR1 is GTSNPN and CDR2 is SVGIG (reference sequence). The CDR3 spans 14 residues. The CDR3 sequence: CAWSVGAGSYEQYF. CDR3 in DNA: TGTGCCTGGAGTGTAGGAGCGGGTTCCTACGAGCAGTACTTC.

The rearrangement uses TRBV19 and TRBJ1-5, with D tentatively TRBD1 (6 bases). The length of the CDR3 is 14 residues. Germline lookup yields CDR1 LNHDA and CDR2 SQIVND (reference sequence). Trimming stripped 6 bases from V and 3 bases from J, with 12 bases between. The CDR3 protein is CASRPDSSNQPQHF. DNA of the CDR3: TGTGCCAGTAGGCCGGACAGCTCCAATCAGCCCCAGCATTTT.

This clone was observed once. This chain connects TRBV7-3 to TRBJ2-2, with 12 bases lining up with TRBD2. CDR3 length: 17 residues. With 5 bases clipped from V and 5 bases from J, the junction kept 9 bases outside the gene matches. Germline assignment: CDR1 SGHTA and CDR2 FQGTGA. CDR3 in DNA: TGTGCCAGCAGCCGCACTTCTAGCGGGAGGGGTACCGGGGAGCTGTTTTTT. Translating it yields CASSRTSSGRGTGELFF. Full variable domain (rest looked up from reference TRBV7-3 and TRBJ2-2): GAGVSQTPSNKVTEKGKYVELRCDPISGHTALYWYRQSLGQGPEFLIYFQGTGAADDSGLPNDRFFAVRPEGSVSTLKIQRTERGDSAVYLCASSRTSSGRGTGELFFGEGSRLTVL.

The J gene is TRBJ1-6, the V gene TRBV5-1; weak D call: TRBD1 (5 bases). This CDR3 is built from 16 residues. Germline-derived CDR1 and CDR2 are SGHRS and YFSETQ. V was pared by 8 bases and J by 3 bases, with 18 bases between. CDR3 protein: CASNQGVNGYNSPLHF. Here the CDR3 DNA reads TGCGCCAGTAATCAAGGGGTGAACGGCTATAATTCACCCCTCCACTTT.

V is TRBV2 and J is TRBJ1-5, with 7 bases that match TRBD1. CDR3 length equals 14 residues. Trimming cost V 7 bases and J 3 bases; bases outside gene matches: 6. The V gene's germline CDR1 is SNHLY and CDR2 FYNNEI. The CDR3: CASNRDRNNQPQHF. The CDR3 DNA sequence: TGTGCCAGCAACCGGGACAGAAACAATCAGCCCCAGCATTTT.

The V and J genes are TRBV6-1 and TRBJ1-1; D is perhaps TRBD1 (6 bases). Trimming took off 10 bases at V and 5 bases at J, with 14 bases between the two ends. From germline, CDR1 is MNHNS and CDR2 SASEGT. The CDR3 runs 12 residues. CDR3 nucleotide sequence: TGTGCCACCTCGGGGGGGGCAACTGAAGCTTTCTTT. Its protein product is CATSGGATEAFF.

J is TRBJ2-7 and V is TRBV6-5; D uncertain. This CDR3 has 11 amino acids. V was trimmed by 4 bases and J by 7 bases, leaving 8 bases between them. Per germline, CDR1 MNHEY and CDR2 SVGAGI. Here the CDR3 reads CASSFKTEQYF. The CDR3 region has the DNA TGTGCCAGCAGTTTCAAGACAGAGCAGTACTTC.

CDR3 protein: CASSSGTGINEKLFF. The DNA of the CDR3 is TGTGCCAGCAGCTCCGGGACAGGGATTAATGAAAAACTGTTTTTT. The chain carries TRBV7-9 and TRBJ1-4; TRBD1 agrees at 9 bases. This CDR3 spans 15 amino acids. Germline V gives CDR1 SEHNR, CDR2 FQNEAQ (reference sequence). The junction had 4 bases not matched to a gene; V was cut back by 4 bases and J by 4 bases.